Each of the 26 T cell receptor beta chains below was sequenced from the same sample in a study of T cell repertoires in cytomegalovirus infection. TCRdb re-called the reads with MiXCR, one entry per CDR3 protein. The sample consists of about 360,000 distinct CDR3 sequences, less than 20% of them appearing once. Sequenced input: PBMCs. The receptors shown here come from a human donor in good health (CMV status not recorded). Some clones in this sample may be carry-over from other donors' samples.

J is TRBJ2-3 and V is TRBV2; a possible D gene is TRBD2 (6 bases). V was pared by 4 bases and J by 11 bases, with 13 bases between. The CDR3 contains 12 residues. Germline assignment: CDR1 SNHLY and CDR2 FYNNEI. In nucleotides, the CDR3 is TGTGCCAGCAGTGGGGGACTCTTCGGGCAGTATTTT. Its translation is CASSGGLFGQYF.

This clonotype appeared many times. V is TRBV7-9 and J is TRBJ1-2; weak D call: TRBD1 (5 bases). CDR1 and CDR2 from the germline V gene are SEHNR and FQNEAQ (reference sequence). The V gene lost 5 bases and the J gene lost 5 bases, with 24 bases spanning the gap. This CDR3 is 17 amino acids long. CDR3 protein: CASSPPAQESFLYGYTF. The CDR3 nucleotides read TGTGCCAGCAGCCCCCCCGCACAGGAGTCGTTTTTGTATGGCTACACCTTC.

At least ten counts were recorded for this clonotype. V is TRBV7-2 and J is TRBJ2-3, with 13 bases lining up with TRBD2. In germline, CDR1 is SGHTA, CDR2 FQGNSA. V lost 5 bases to trimming and J lost 11 bases; unmatched junction nucleotides: 7. The CDR3 contains 14 residues. DNA for the CDR3: TGTGCCAGCAGCCTCACTAGCGGGGGGGGTGTGCAGTATTTT. It specifies CASSLTSGGGVQYF.

In its sample, this clonotype was seen a few times. The rearrangement uses TRBV19 and TRBJ2-2; no definite D call. In germline, CDR1 is LNHDA, CDR2 SQIVND (reference sequence). V lost 5 bases, J lost 3 bases, and 4 bases lay in between. This CDR3 spans 12 amino acids. The CDR3 protein is CASSGHTGELFF. CDR3 nucleotide sequence: TGTGCCAGTAGTGGACACACCGGGGAGCTGTTTTTT. Combining the CDR3 with reference TRBV19 and TRBJ2-2 gives the whole variable domain DGGITQSPKYLFRKEGQNVTLSCEQNLNHDAMYWYRQDPGQGLRLIYYSQIVNDFQKGDIAEGYSVSREKKESFPLTVTSAQKNPTAFYLCASSGHTGELFFGEGSRLTVL.

In this sample, this clonotype turned up a few times. The chain recombines TRBV27 with TRBJ1-1; 7 bases fit TRBD1. Germline CDR1 and CDR2: MNHEY and SMNVEV (reference sequence). V lost 5 bases and J lost 2; bases outside the gene matches: 5. The CDR3 spans 14 residues. This CDR3 is CASSPTGFNTEAFF. The CDR3 coding sequence is TGTGCCAGCAGTCCGACAGGGTTCAACACTGAAGCTTTCTTT.

The J gene is TRBJ2-1, the V gene TRBV20-1; 12 bases are shared with TRBD2. V lost 3 bases and J lost 1; bases outside the gene matches: 13. CDR1 and CDR2 (germline): DFQATT, SNEGSKA (reference sequence). The CDR3 sequence is 19 residues long. CDR3 nucleotides: TGCAGTGCTAGGCCGGGGCTAGCGGGAGGGCCTAGGTCCTACAATGAGCAGTTCTTC. Translation gives CSARPGLAGGPRSYNEQFF.

This clonotype has only a few counts. V is TRBV20-1 and J is TRBJ2-3, with D unresolved. The germline CDR1 and CDR2 sequences are DFQATT and SNEGSKA (reference sequence). The CDR3 contains 11 residues. The CDR3 is CSPVWVDTQYF. CDR3 DNA sequence: TGCAGCCCCGTTTGGGTCGATACGCAGTATTTT.

In this sample, this clonotype turned up a few times. The chain carries TRBV14 and TRBJ2-3; D ambiguous. The CDR3 spans 16 residues. V was clipped by 1 base and J by 0 bases, with 11 bases between them. From germline, CDR1 is SGHDN and CDR2 FVKESK. In nucleotides, the CDR3 is TGTGCCAGCAGCCAAGTATGGGGATTAAGCACAGATACGCAGTATTTT. Translation gives CASSQVWGLSTDTQYF.

This clonotype was seen a few times. The chain uses TRBV6-2 or TRBV6-3 and TRBJ1-1; maybe TRBD1 (6 bases). The CDR3 length is 14 residues. The V gene's germline CDR1 is MNHEY and CDR2 SVGEGT. V lost 6 bases, J lost 9 bases, and 20 bases lay in between. CDR3 DNA: TGTGCCAGCAGATCCTCTTACAGGGAATTTCAAGCTTTCTTT. It translates to CASRSSYREFQAFF.

The chain uses TRBV2 and TRBJ1-3; D remains unclear. Trimming stripped 7 bases from V and 0 bases from J, with 10 bases between. CDR1 is SNHLY and CDR2 is FYNNEI in the germline V gene. The length of the CDR3 is 14 residues. CDR3 amino acids: CASKRSISGNTIYF. Written as DNA, the CDR3 is TGTGCCAGCAAGAGAAGCATCTCTGGAAACACCATATATTTT.

This clonotype showed up just once. This CDR3 is CASSSPGTGANEQFF. Written as DNA, the CDR3 is TGTGCCAGCAGTTCCCCCGGGACAGGGGCCAATGAGCAGTTCTTC. The chain has TRBV12-3 or TRBV12-4 and TRBJ2-1; 10 bases agree with TRBD1. V was clipped by 4 bases and J by 6 bases; unmatched bases: 6. This CDR3 is built from 15 residues.

The rearrangement joins TRBV2 to TRBJ1-2; D perhaps matches TRBD1 (5 bases). Between the trimmed V and J ends, which lost 6 bases and 3 bases, there was a span of 14 bases. The CDR3 covers 14 residues. Germline values: CDR1 SNHLY, CDR2 FYNNEI. In DNA form, the CDR3 reads TGTGCCAGCAGGGGGGAGCGGGGGTACTATGGCTACACCTTC. It is translated as CASRGERGYYGYTF.

This clonotype has ten or more counts. The chain uses TRBV7-2 and TRBJ2-1; 10 nucleotides align to TRBD2. The CDR3 totals 16 residues. Unmatched junction bases numbered 12, after V lost 5 bases and J lost 8 bases. Germline V gene data show CDR1 as SGHTA and CDR2 as FQGNSA. The CDR3 DNA follows: TGTGCCAGCAGCCATAGATCTAGCGGGAGCCCCGATGAGCAGTTCTTC. Translated: CASSHRSSGSPDEQFF.

This chain uses TRBV20-1 with TRBJ1-3, with 7 nucleotides matching TRBD1. The CDR3 is 14 amino acids. V lost 3 bases, J lost 4 bases, and 6 bases stayed unmatched. Germline CDR1 DFQATT, CDR2 SNEGSKA (reference sequence). CDR3 residues: CSASDRASGNTIYF. DNA of the CDR3: TGCAGTGCTAGCGACAGGGCCTCAGGAAACACCATATATTTT.

The rearrangement uses TRBV10-3 and TRBJ2-5; 7 nucleotides match TRBD1. The CDR3 is 14 residues long. CDR1 is ENHRY, CDR2 SYGVKD, per germline. The V gene end was trimmed by 3 bases and the J gene end by 5 bases; junction bases not matched to a gene: 6. The CDR3 loop is CAISEGTDQETQYF. CDR3 bases: TGTGCCATCAGTGAAGGGACAGATCAGGAGACCCAGTACTTC.

This clonotype has a count of ten or more. This rearrangement joins TRBV11-2 to TRBJ2-1; 12 bases are shared with TRBD2. V dropped 3 bases and J dropped 4; count of bases not matched to a gene: 13. Germline V gene sequence: CDR1 SGHAT, CDR2 FQNNGV. The CDR3 is made up of 19 amino acids. The CDR3 spells CASSFPTLAGGPEYNEQFF. For the CDR3, the DNA is TGTGCCAGCAGCTTTCCGACACTAGCGGGAGGCCCTGAGTACAATGAGCAGTTCTTC.

This clonotype has just a few counts. The CDR3: CASSSEGRTGELFF. The DNA of the CDR3 is TGTGCCAGCAGCTCTGAGGGCCGAACCGGGGAGCTGTTTTTT. The chain recombines TRBV7-2 with TRBJ2-2, with D perhaps matching TRBD2 (5 bases). Trimming cost V 4 bases and J 5 bases, with 11 bases left between them. CDR3 length: 14 residues. The V gene's germline CDR1 is SGHTA and CDR2 FQGNSA.

The chain joins TRBV14 to TRBJ2-2, with 9 positions matching TRBD1. CDR1 SGHDN and CDR2 FVKESK come from the germline V gene. Trimming cost V 0 bases and J 7 bases; bases outside gene matches: 3. This CDR3 comprises 15 residues. The CDR3 is CASSQDGTGIGELFF. In nucleotides, the CDR3 is TGTGCCAGCAGCCAAGATGGGACAGGGATCGGGGAGCTGTTTTTT.

Many counts were recorded for this clonotype. The chain recombines TRBV12-5 with TRBJ2-3; 12 bases fit TRBD2. The germline V gene has CDR1 LGHNT and CDR2 FRNRAP. V lost 0 bases and J lost 6; bases outside the gene matches: 16. This CDR3 is built from 20 residues. The DNA for the CDR3 is TGTGCTAGTGGTTTGGTTCGACTAGCGGGAGTCCCCACCTCCAGGGATACGCAGTATTTT. Amino acid sequence: CASGLVRLAGVPTSRDTQYF.

This clonotype was counted between two and nine times. The rearrangement joins TRBV7-9 to TRBJ2-5; unclear D gene. Trimming took off 6 bases at V and 5 bases at J, with 13 bases between the two ends. Germline lookup yields CDR1 SEHNR and CDR2 FQNEAQ (reference sequence). The CDR3 is 13 amino acids. CDR3 bases: TGTGCCAGCAGGTCGACTCCCTCGGAGACCCAGTACTTC. Translated: CASRSTPSETQYF.

The rearrangement uses TRBV29-1 and TRBJ2-7; 7 nucleotides match TRBD1. CDR1 SQVTM and CDR2 ANQGSEA come from the germline V gene. V lost 4 bases, J lost 0 bases, and 0 bases stayed unmatched. The CDR3 is 12 residues long. The CDR3 loop is CSVGDSSYEQYF. The DNA for the CDR3 is TGCAGCGTTGGGGACAGCTCCTACGAGCAGTACTTC.

This clonotype came up many times. The chain is built from TRBV7-2 and TRBJ2-5; no reliable D call. The CDR3 has 15 amino acids. Germline V gene data show CDR1 as SGHTA and CDR2 as FQGNSA. Trimming took 1 base from V and 5 from J, leaving 14 bases between them. The CDR3 reads CASSLGPFGSETQYF. The CDR3 DNA is TGTGCCAGCAGCTTAGGCCCCTTTGGGTCTGAGACCCAGTACTTC.

This clonotype occurred a few times. The CDR3 sequence is CAISASGTGYSGANVLTF. CDR3 sequence (DNA): TGTGCCATCAGTGCCTCCGGGACAGGGTACTCTGGGGCCAACGTCCTGACTTTC. The chain is built from TRBV10-3 and TRBJ2-6, with 9 nucleotides matching TRBD1. The CDR3 spans 18 residues. Germline V CDR1 and CDR2: ENHRY, SYGVKD. The V and J ends lost 4 bases and 0 bases, in that order; junction bases with no gene match: 7.

This clonotype turned up a few times. The rearrangement joins TRBV19 to TRBJ1-1; 7 nucleotides match TRBD1. CDR1 is LNHDA, CDR2 SQIVND, per germline (reference sequence). There are 14 residues in the CDR3. The junction had 17 bases not matched to a gene; V was cut back by 7 bases and J by 12 bases. This chain's CDR3 is CASTSDRLLGLPFF. The CDR3 DNA follows: TGTGCCAGTACCTCGGACAGGCTGCTCGGATTACCTTTCTTT.

The CDR3: CSASKGTADNEKLFF. DNA for the CDR3: TGCAGTGCTTCGAAGGGGACAGCGGATAATGAAAAACTGTTTTTT. The genes are TRBV20-1 and TRBJ1-4; TRBD1 agrees at 7 bases. The germline gives CDR1 DFQATT, CDR2 SNEGSKA (reference sequence). The V and J ends lost 5 bases and 4 bases, in that order; junction bases with no gene match: 10. The CDR3 spans 15 residues.

The CDR3 bases are TGTGCCAGCAGTCGACGGACAGGGGGGGACACTGAAGCTTTCTTT. This translates into CASSRRTGGDTEAFF. This sequence joins TRBV27 and TRBJ1-1; 10 bases line up with TRBD1. Trimming removed 5 bases from V and 3 bases from J; junction bases left unmatched: 6. This CDR3 is 15 amino acids long. CDR1 and CDR2 from the germline V gene are MNHEY and SMNVEV (reference sequence).